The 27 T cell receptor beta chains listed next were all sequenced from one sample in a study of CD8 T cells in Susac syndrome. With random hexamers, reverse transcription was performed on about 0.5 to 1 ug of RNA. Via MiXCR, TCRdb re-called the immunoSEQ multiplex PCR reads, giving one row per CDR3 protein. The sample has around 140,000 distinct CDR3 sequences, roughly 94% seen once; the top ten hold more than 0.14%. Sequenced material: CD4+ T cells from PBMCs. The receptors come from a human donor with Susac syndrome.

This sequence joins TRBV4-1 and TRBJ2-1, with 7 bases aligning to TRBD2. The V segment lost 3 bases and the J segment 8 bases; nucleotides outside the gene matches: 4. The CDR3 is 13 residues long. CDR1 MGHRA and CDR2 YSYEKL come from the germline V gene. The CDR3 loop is CASSHARGDEQFF. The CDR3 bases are TGCGCCAGCAGCCACGCCCGGGGGGATGAGCAGTTCTTC.

The CDR3 loop is CASSQAVGTGIGEQYF. The CDR3 nucleotides are TGCGCCAGCAGCCAAGCGGTAGGGACAGGAATCGGCGAGCAGTACTTC. The chain is built from TRBV4-1 and TRBJ2-7, with 8 bases lining up with TRBD1. Germline V CDR1 and CDR2: MGHRA, YSYEKL. The CDR3 contains 16 residues. The junction had 11 bases not matched to a gene; V was cut back by 1 base and J by 6 bases.

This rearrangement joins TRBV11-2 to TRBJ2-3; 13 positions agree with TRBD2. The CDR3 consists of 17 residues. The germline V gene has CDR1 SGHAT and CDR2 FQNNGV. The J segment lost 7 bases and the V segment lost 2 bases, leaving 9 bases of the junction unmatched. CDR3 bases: TGTGCCAGCAGCTTAAGTCCGGGACTAGCGGGGTCGAATACGCAGTATTTT. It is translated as CASSLSPGLAGSNTQYF.

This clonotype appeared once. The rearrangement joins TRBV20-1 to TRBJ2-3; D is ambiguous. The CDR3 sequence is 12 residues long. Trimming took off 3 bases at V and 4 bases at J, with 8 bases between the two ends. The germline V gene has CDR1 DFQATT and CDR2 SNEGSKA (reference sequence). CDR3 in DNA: TGCAGTGCTAGTCGGGTGTCAGATACGCAGTATTTT. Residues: CSASRVSDTQYF.

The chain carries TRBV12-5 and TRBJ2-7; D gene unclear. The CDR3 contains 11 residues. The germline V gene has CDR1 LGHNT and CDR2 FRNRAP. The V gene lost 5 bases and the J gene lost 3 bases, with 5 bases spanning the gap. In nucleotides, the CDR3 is TGTGCTAGTGGTATATTCTACGAGCAGTACTTC. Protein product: CASGIFYEQYF. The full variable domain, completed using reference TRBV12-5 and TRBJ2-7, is DARVTQTPRHKVTEMGQEVTMRCQPILGHNTVFWYRQTMMQGLELLAYFRNRAPLDDSGMPKDRFSAEMPDATLATLKIQPSEPRDSAVYFCASGIFYEQYFGPGTRLTVT.

CDR3 nucleotide sequence: TGTGCCAGCAGCCAAACTAGCGGGAGTAAGAATGAGCAGTTCTTC. It encodes CASSQTSGSKNEQFF. This chain uses TRBV3-1 with TRBJ2-1; 11 positions match TRBD2. V was clipped by 2 bases and J by 7 bases; unmatched bases: 4. CDR1 is LGHDT and CDR2 is YNNKEL in the germline V gene (reference sequence). The CDR3 has 15 amino acids.

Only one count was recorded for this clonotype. The CDR3 here is CASSVNYNEQFF. DNA for the CDR3: TGTGCCAGCAGCGTAAACTACAATGAGCAGTTCTTC. The chain is built from TRBV9 and TRBJ2-1; D gene ambiguous. Germline V gene sequence: CDR1 SGDLS, CDR2 YYNGEE. The CDR3 is made up of 12 amino acids. V shed 1 base and J shed 3 bases, with 2 bases lying between them.

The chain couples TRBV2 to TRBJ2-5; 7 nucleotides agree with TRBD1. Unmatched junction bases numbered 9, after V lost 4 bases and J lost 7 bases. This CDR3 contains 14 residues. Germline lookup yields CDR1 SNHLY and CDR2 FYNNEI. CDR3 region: CASSVDRVTVTQYF. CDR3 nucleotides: TGTGCCAGCAGTGTTGACAGGGTTACCGTGACCCAGTACTTC.

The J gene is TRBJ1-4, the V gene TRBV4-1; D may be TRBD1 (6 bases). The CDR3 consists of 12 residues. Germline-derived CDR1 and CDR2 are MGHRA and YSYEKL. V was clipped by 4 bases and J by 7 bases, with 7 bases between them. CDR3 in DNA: TGCGCCAGCAGCCTACAGGGTGAAAAACTGTTTTTT. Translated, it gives CASSLQGEKLFF.

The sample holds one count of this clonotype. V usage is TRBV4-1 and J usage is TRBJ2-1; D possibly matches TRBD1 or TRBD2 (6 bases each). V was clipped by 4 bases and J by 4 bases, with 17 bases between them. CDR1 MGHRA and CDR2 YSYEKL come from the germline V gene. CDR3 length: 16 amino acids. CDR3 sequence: CASSRWGDKVYNEQFF. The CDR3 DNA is TGCGCCAGCAGCCGATGGGGGGACAAAGTATACAATGAGCAGTTCTTC.

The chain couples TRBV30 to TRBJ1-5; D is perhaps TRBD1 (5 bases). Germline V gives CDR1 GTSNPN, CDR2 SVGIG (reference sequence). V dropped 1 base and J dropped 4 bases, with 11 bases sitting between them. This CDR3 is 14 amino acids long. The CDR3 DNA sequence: TGTGCCTGGAGTGGAGGGACGGTAAATCAGCCCCAGCATTTT. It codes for CAWSGGTVNQPQHF.

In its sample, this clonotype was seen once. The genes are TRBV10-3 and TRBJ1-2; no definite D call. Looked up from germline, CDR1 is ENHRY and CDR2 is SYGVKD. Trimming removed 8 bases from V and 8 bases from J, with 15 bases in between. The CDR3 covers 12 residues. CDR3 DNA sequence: TGTGCCATCTCGGGAGTGGCGGGGGGCTACACCTTC. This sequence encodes CAISGVAGGYTF.

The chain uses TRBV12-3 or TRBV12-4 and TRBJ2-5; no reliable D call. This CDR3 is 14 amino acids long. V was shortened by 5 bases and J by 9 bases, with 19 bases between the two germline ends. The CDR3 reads CASSPATRTAAQYF. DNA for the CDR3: TGTGCCAGCAGTCCCGCGACAAGAACGGCGGCCCAGTACTTC.

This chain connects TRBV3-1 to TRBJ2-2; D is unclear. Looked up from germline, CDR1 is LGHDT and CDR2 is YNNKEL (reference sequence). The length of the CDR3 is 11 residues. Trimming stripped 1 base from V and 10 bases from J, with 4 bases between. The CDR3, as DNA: TGTGCCAGCAGCCAAGCTACGGAGCTGTTTTTT. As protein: CASSQATELFF.

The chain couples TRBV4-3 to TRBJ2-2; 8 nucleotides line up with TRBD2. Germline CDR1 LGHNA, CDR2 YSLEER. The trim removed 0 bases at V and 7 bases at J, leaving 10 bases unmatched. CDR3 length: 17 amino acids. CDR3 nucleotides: TGCGCCAGCAGCCAAGATTCGGGAGGGCATTATGGCGGGGAGCTGTTTTTT. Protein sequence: CASSQDSGGHYGGELFF.

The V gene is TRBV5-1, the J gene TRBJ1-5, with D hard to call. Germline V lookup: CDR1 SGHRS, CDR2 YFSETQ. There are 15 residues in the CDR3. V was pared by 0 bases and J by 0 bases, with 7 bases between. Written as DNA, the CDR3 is TGCGCCAGCAGCTTGGACCCATATAGCAATCAGCCCCAGCATTTT. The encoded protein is CASSLDPYSNQPQHF.

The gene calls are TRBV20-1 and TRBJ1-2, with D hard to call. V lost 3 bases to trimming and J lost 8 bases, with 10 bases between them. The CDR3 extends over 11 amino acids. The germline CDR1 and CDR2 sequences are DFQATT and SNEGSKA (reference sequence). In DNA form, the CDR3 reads TGCAGTGCTAGTGAAGTATACGGCTACACCTTC. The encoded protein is CSASEVYGYTF.

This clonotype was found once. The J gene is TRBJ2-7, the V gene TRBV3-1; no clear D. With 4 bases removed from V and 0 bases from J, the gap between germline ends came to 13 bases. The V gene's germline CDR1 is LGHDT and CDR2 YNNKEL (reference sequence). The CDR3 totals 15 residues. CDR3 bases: TGTGCCAGCAGCCGCCTTCTCGGGCCCTCCTACGAGCAGTACTTC. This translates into CASSRLLGPSYEQYF.

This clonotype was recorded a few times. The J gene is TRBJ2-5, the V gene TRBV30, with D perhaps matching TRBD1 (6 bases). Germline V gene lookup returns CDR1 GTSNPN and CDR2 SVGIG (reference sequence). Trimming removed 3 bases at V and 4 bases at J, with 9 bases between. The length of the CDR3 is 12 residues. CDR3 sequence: CAWSLRGETQYF. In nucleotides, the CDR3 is TGTGCCTGGAGCCTCAGGGGAGAGACCCAGTACTTC.

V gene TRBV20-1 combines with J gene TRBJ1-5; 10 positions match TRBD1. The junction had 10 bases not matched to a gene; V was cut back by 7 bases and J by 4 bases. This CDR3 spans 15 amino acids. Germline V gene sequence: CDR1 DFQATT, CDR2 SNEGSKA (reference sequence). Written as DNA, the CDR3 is TGCAGTGGGAGACAGGGGGCTCTCCTAAATCAGCCCCAGCATTTT. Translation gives CSGRQGALLNQPQHF.

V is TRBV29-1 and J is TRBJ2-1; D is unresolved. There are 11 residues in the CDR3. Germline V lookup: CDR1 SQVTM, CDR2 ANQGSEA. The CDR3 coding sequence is TGCAGTGTCAGCTCCTACAATGAGCAGTTCTTC. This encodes CSVSSYNEQFF.

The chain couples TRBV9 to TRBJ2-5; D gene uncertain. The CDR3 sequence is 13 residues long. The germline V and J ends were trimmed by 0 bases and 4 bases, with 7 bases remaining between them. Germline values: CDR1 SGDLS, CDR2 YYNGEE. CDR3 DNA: TGTGCCAGCAGCGTAGTATCGCGAGAGACCCAGTACTTC. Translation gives CASSVVSRETQYF.

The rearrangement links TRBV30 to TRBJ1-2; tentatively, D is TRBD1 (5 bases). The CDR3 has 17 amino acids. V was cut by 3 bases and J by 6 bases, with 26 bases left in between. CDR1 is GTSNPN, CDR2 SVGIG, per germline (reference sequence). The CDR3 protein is CAWRHWVSGLSRDGYTF. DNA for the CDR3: TGTGCCTGGAGGCACTGGGTTTCAGGGCTCTCGAGGGATGGCTACACCTTC.

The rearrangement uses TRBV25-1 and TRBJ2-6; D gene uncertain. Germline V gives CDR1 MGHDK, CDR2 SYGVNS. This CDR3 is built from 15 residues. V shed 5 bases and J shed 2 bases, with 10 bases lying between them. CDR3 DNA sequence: TGTGCCAGCAGTAAGGGCAGGCCTGGGGCCAACGTCCTGACTTTC. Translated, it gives CASSKGRPGANVLTF.

CDR3 in amino acids: CASSPGDLDYNEQFF. As DNA, the CDR3 is TGTGCCAGCAGTCCTGGGGACTTAGATTACAATGAGCAGTTCTTC. V gene TRBV12-3 or TRBV12-4 combines with J gene TRBJ2-1; D possibly corresponds to TRBD2 (6 bases). Trimming took off 5 bases at V and 4 bases at J, with 15 bases between the two ends. This CDR3 is built from 15 residues.

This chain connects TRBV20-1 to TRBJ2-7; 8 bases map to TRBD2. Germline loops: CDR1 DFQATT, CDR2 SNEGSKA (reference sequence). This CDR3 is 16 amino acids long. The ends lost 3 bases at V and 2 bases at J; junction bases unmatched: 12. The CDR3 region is CSASGVAGNDPYEQYF. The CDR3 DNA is TGCAGTGCTAGCGGCGTAGCGGGGAACGATCCCTACGAGCAGTACTTC.

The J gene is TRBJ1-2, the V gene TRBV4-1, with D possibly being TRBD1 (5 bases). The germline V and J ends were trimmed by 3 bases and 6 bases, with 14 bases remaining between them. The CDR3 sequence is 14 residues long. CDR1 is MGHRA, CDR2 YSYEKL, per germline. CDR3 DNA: TGCGCCAGCAGCCACACCGGGACGGAGGATGGCTACACCTTC. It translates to CASSHTGTEDGYTF.